These T cell receptor beta chains were read from a single sample in a study of CD8 T cells in ankylosing spondylitis. TCRdb reprocessed the 5' RACE reads via MiXCR and lists one record per CDR3 protein. Of some 38,000 distinct CDR3 sequences in the sample, about 3% were seen once. Sequenced material: blood, either unsorted or a sorted T cell fraction (not recorded which). The receptor source for this set is a male donor with ankylosing spondylitis or in good health (not recorded which). CDR3s include the opening cysteine and the closing phenylalanine or tryptophan. D genes are given only for firm matches. Some rows have no size entry. The others give once, few or many, or a class for an expanded clone.

abundance: many; v_gene: TRBV9; d_gene: TRBD1; j_gene: TRBJ2-2; CDR3nt: TGTGCCAGCAGCGCCCTGACAGGGACCGGGGAGCTGTTTTTT; CDR3aa: CASSALTGTGELFF
abundance: many; v_gene: TRBV9; d_gene: -; j_gene: TRBJ2-3; CDR3nt: TGTGCCAGCAGCCCAACGTCGGGGCTTATCACAGATACGCAGTATTTT; CDR3aa: CASSPTSGLITDTQYF
abundance: many; v_gene: TRBV9; d_gene: -; j_gene: TRBJ1-2; CDR3nt: TGTGCCAGCAGCGGTAGCAGACTTTCTAACTATGGCTACACCTTC; CDR3aa: CASSGSRLSNYGYTF
abundance: medium-sized; v_gene: TRBV20-1; d_gene: -; j_gene: TRBJ1-2; CDR3nt: TGCAGTGGCCTAATTACAAACTATGGCTACACCTTC; CDR3aa: CSGLITNYGYTF
abundance: many; v_gene: TRBV9; d_gene: TRBD1; j_gene: TRBJ1-5; CDR3nt: TGTGCCAGCAGCTCGGGAGGCAGGGACAGTCAGCCCCAGCATTTT; CDR3aa: CASSSGGRDSQPQHF
abundance: many; v_gene: TRBV9; d_gene: TRBD2; j_gene: TRBJ2-2; CDR3nt: TGTGCCAGCAGCGTAGCTCCGGCGGGGGGGCCCGCCGGGGAGCTGTTTTTT; CDR3aa: CASSVAPAGGPAGELFF
abundance: -; v_gene: TRBV9; d_gene: -; j_gene: TRBJ2-6; CDR3nt: TGTGCCAGCAGCGACGACAAGCGTTCTGGGGCCAACGTCCTGACTTTC; CDR3aa: CASSDDKRSGANVLTF
abundance: many; v_gene: TRBV9; d_gene: -; j_gene: TRBJ1-1; CDR3nt: TGTGCCAGCAGCCCGGGCGGAACGACGACTGAAGCTTTCTTT; CDR3aa: CASSPGGTTTEAFF
abundance: many; v_gene: TRBV9; d_gene: TRBD2; j_gene: TRBJ2-2; CDR3nt: TGTGCCAGCAGCGTAGCTCCCCCGGGACTAGGTGGCACCGGGGAGCTGTTTTTT; CDR3aa: CASSVAPPGLGGTGELFF
abundance: many; v_gene: TRBV9; d_gene: TRBD1; j_gene: TRBJ1-1; CDR3nt: TGTGCCAGCTCATCAGCCAGGGGGCCTGCGGACACTGAAGCTTTCTTT; CDR3aa: CASSSARGPADTEAFF
abundance: many; v_gene: TRBV9; d_gene: TRBD2; j_gene: TRBJ2-1; CDR3nt: TGTGCCAGCAGTCCTAGCGGGAGCTATGAGCAGTTCTTC; CDR3aa: CASSPSGSYEQFF
abundance: many; v_gene: TRBV9; d_gene: -; j_gene: TRBJ2-4; CDR3nt: TGTGCCAGCAGCGTAGACCCGCCCCAGGGAGTCAAAAACATTCAGTACTTC; CDR3aa: CASSVDPPQGVKNIQYF
abundance: many; v_gene: TRBV9; d_gene: -; j_gene: TRBJ2-2; CDR3nt: TGTGCCAGCAGCGTAGCTACCGACAACACCGGGGAGCTGTTTTTT; CDR3aa: CASSVATDNTGELFF
abundance: many; v_gene: TRBV9; d_gene: TRBD1; j_gene: TRBJ2-5; CDR3nt: TGTGCCAGCAGCGTAAACAGGGGGGCAAGAGAGACCCAGTACTTC; CDR3aa: CASSVNRGARETQYF
abundance: many; v_gene: TRBV9; d_gene: TRBD1; j_gene: TRBJ2-3; CDR3nt: TGTGCCAGCAGCCTCCGACAGGGGTTCACAGATACGCAGTATTTT; CDR3aa: CASSLRQGFTDTQYF
abundance: many; v_gene: TRBV9; d_gene: -; j_gene: TRBJ1-1; CDR3nt: TGTGCCAGCAGCCAAATGGAGGGGGGGGTATCAGCTTTCTTT; CDR3aa: CASSQMEGGVSAFF
abundance: many; v_gene: TRBV9; d_gene: -; j_gene: TRBJ2-3; CDR3nt: TGTGCCAGCAGCGTAGAACCGTCAGATACGCAGTATTTT; CDR3aa: CASSVEPSDTQYF
abundance: many; v_gene: TRBV9; d_gene: TRBD1; j_gene: TRBJ2-3; CDR3nt: TGTGCCAGCAGCCCTGGACAGGGCACAGATACGCAGTATTTT; CDR3aa: CASSPGQGTDTQYF
abundance: many; v_gene: TRBV9; d_gene: TRBD1; j_gene: TRBJ2-1; CDR3nt: TGTGCCAGCAGCGTAGACAGGGGGGAAGGCGATGAGCAGTTCTTC; CDR3aa: CASSVDRGEGDEQFF
abundance: many; v_gene: TRBV9; d_gene: -; j_gene: TRBJ2-2; CDR3nt: TGTGCCAGCAGCGCCCAGAGTACCGGGGAGCTGTTTTTT; CDR3aa: CASSAQSTGELFF
abundance: many; v_gene: TRBV9; d_gene: -; j_gene: TRBJ1-5; CDR3nt: TGTGCCAGCAGCGTAGAGACAGATCAGCCCCAGCATTTT; CDR3aa: CASSVETDQPQHF
abundance: many; v_gene: TRBV9; d_gene: -; j_gene: TRBJ2-1; CDR3nt: TGTGCCAGCAGCAAAGGGGGAGTGCACAATGAGCAGTTCTTC; CDR3aa: CASSKGGVHNEQFF
abundance: many; v_gene: TRBV9; d_gene: -; j_gene: TRBJ2-5; CDR3nt: TGTGCCAGCGCGATGGGGGAGACCCAGTACTTC; CDR3aa: CASAMGETQYF
abundance: many; v_gene: TRBV9; d_gene: -; j_gene: TRBJ1-1; CDR3nt: TGTGCCAGCAGCGTAACGAGCGTCACTGAAGCTTTCTTT; CDR3aa: CASSVTSVTEAFF
abundance: few; v_gene: TRBV9; d_gene: -; j_gene: TRBJ2-3; CDR3nt: TGTGCCAGCAGCGTGAGCCACACAGATACGCAGTATTTT; CDR3aa: CASSVSHTDTQYF
abundance: many; v_gene: TRBV9; d_gene: -; j_gene: TRBJ2-2; CDR3nt: TGTGCCAGCAGCGTAGCAACGAACACCGGGGAGCTGTTTTTT; CDR3aa: CASSVATNTGELFF
abundance: many; v_gene: TRBV9; d_gene: TRBD1; j_gene: TRBJ1-6; CDR3nt: TGTGCCAGCAGCGCGGATACAGGGGAGTTTTCACCCCTCCACTTT; CDR3aa: CASSADTGEFSPLHF